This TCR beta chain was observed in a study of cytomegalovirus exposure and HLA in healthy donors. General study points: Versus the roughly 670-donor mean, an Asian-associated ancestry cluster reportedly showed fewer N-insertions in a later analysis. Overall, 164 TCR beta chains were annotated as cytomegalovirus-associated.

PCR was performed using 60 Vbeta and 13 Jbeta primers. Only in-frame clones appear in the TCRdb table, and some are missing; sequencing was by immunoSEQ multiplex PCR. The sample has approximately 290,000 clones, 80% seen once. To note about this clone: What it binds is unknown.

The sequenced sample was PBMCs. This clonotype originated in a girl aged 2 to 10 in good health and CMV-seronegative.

The CDR3 is CASSSPQGDTQYF. DNA of the CDR3: TGTGCCAGCAGTTCGCCGCAGGGTGATACGCAGTATTTT. The chain uses TRBV28 and TRBJ2-3; maybe TRBD1 (5 bases). Trimming removed 4 bases at V and 6 bases at J, with 11 bases between. The CDR3 is 13 amino acids. The V gene's germline CDR1 is MDHEN and CDR2 SYDVKM.